The T cell receptor beta chain described here comes from a study of technical replicates of blood from several donors. Data came from immunoSEQ multiplex PCR; TCRdb stores just in-frame clones and leaves some out. The top ten clones hold 4.2% of a sample with 56,000 or so clones, 80% to 95% of them seen once. The CDR3 consists of 19 residues. With V trimmed by 3 bases and J by 4 bases, 17 bases remained unmatched. The germline V gene has CDR1 MNHNS and CDR2 SASEGT. The sequence came from a human donor in good health. Some clones in this sample may be carry-over from other donors' samples. The sample consisted of PBMCs. The chain couples TRBV6-1 to TRBJ2-1; 8 positions agree with TRBD1. The CDR3: CASSDKNWARGLVYNEQFF. CDR3 nucleotides: TGTGCCAGCAGTGACAAAAACTGGGCCAGGGGGCTTGTATACAATGAGCAGTTCTTC.